Below are 27 T cell receptor beta chains sequenced from a single sample in a study of low-dose radiotherapy and immunotherapy resistance in tumors. Primers targeting TRAV and TRBV primed first-strand cDNA, covering alpha and beta chains. TCRs were amplified for approximately 21 PCR cycles with a constant-region primer and V-primer adapter. TCRdb passed the reads through MiXCR, listing each CDR3 protein once. The sample holds about 7,100 distinct CDR3 sequences; around 53% are singletons and the top ten take roughly 12%. The receptors derive from a human donor with advanced metastatic prostate, ovarian, gallbladder or colorectal cancer (not recorded which). This table probably holds off-target reads from a library built for another chain.

This clonotype has more than one count but fewer than ten. The V gene is TRBV12-3 or TRBV12-4, the J gene TRBJ2-1, with TRBD2 matching 7 bases. The CDR3 spans 13 residues. V lost 1 base, J lost 10 bases, and 4 bases stayed unmatched. This CDR3 is CASSLGGGREQFF. As DNA, the CDR3 is TGTGCCAGCAGTTTAGGGGGAGGGCGGGAGCAGTTCTTC.

The V call is TRBV27, the J call TRBJ2-2; possibly TRBD1 for D (6 bases). The CDR3 length is 14 residues. Germline-derived CDR1 and CDR2 are MNHEY and SMNVEV (reference sequence). V was pared by 3 bases and J by 4 bases, with 9 bases between. The CDR3, as DNA: TGTGCCAGCAGTTTCAGGGGCTTCACCGGGGAGCTGTTTTTT. Amino acids: CASSFRGFTGELFF.

V and J are TRBV10-3 and TRBJ1-5; the D gene is possibly TRBD1 (5 bases). The CDR3 extends over 13 amino acids. V shed 10 bases and J shed 2 bases, with 12 bases lying between them. Per the germline V gene, CDR1 is ENHRY and CDR2 is SYGVKD. The CDR3 protein is CATQIQGNQPQHF. The CDR3 nucleotides read TGTGCCACCCAAATACAGGGCAATCAGCCCCAGCATTTT.

The chain couples TRBV29-1 to TRBJ1-1; D unresolved. The CDR3 contains 14 residues. V lost 0 bases to trimming and J lost 1 base, with 9 bases between them. Germline CDR1 SQVTM, CDR2 ANQGSEA. This CDR3 reads CSVEDRAENTEAFF. CDR3 DNA sequence: TGCAGCGTTGAAGATCGGGCGGAGAACACTGAAGCTTTCTTT. Full variable domain (rest looked up from reference TRBV29-1 and TRBJ1-1): SAVISQKPSRDICQRGTSLTIQCQVDSQVTMMFWYRQQPGQSLTLIATANQGSEATYESGFVIDKFPISRPNLTFSTLTVSNMSPEDSSIYLCSVEDRAENTEAFFGQGTRLTVV.

The chain links TRBV3-1 to TRBJ2-3; D is undetermined. The CDR3 runs to 14 residues. Looked up from germline, CDR1 is LGHDT and CDR2 is YNNKEL (reference sequence). Trimming stripped 4 bases from V and 3 bases from J, with 11 bases between. The CDR3 sequence: CASSPNGRTDTQYF. The DNA for the CDR3 is TGTGCCAGCAGCCCAAATGGACGGACAGATACGCAGTATTTT.

This clonotype was detected a few times. The V and J genes are TRBV19 and TRBJ1-5, with D possibly being TRBD1 (5 bases). CDR3 length: 13 amino acids. Trimming shortened V by 6 bases and J by 2 bases, and 8 bases separated the two germline ends. Per germline, CDR1 LNHDA and CDR2 SQIVND (reference sequence). CDR3 nucleotides: TGTGCCAGTAGGGAACAGGGCAATCAGCCCCAGCATTTT. As protein: CASREQGNQPQHF.

This clonotype was counted only a few times. The chain joins TRBV28 to TRBJ1-5; 7 positions match TRBD1. The CDR3 sequence is 18 residues long. The germline CDR1 and CDR2 sequences are MDHEN and SYDVKM. V dropped 6 bases and J dropped 4; count of bases not matched to a gene: 18. The DNA of the CDR3 is TGTGCCAGCAGCCACCCCCGGGGACAGCCCTTATTAAATCAGCCCCAGCATTTT. It translates to CASSHPRGQPLLNQPQHF. The full variable domain, completed using reference TRBV28 and TRBJ1-5, is DVKVTQSSRYLVKRTGEKVFLECVQDMDHENMFWYRQDPGLGLRLIYFSYDVKMKEKGDIPEGYSVSREKKERFSLILESASTNQTSMYLCASSHPRGQPLLNQPQHFGDGTRLSIL.

The rearrangement uses TRBV6-6 and TRBJ2-3; no clear D. In germline, CDR1 is MNHNY, CDR2 SVGAGI (reference sequence). The CDR3 has 12 amino acids. In DNA, the CDR3 is TGTGCACATGGTGGGTTCGCAGATACGCAGTATTTT. This codes for CAHGGFADTQYF.

The rearrangement joins TRBV20-1 to TRBJ2-5; D remains ambiguous. CDR1 and CDR2 (germline): DFQATT, SNEGSKA (reference sequence). V lost 5 bases and J lost 5, with 9 bases in between. This CDR3 has 11 amino acids. The CDR3 here is CSALRTETQYF. CDR3 nucleotide sequence: TGCAGTGCTCTTCGGACGGAGACCCAGTACTTC.

This clonotype has a handful of counts. J is TRBJ2-7 and V is TRBV28, with D perhaps given as TRBD1 or TRBD2 (5 bases each). From germline, CDR1 is MDHEN and CDR2 SYDVKM. Trimming took off 6 bases at V and 1 base at J, with 13 bases between the two ends. This CDR3 is 14 amino acids long. The CDR3 protein is CASSYRDGSYEQYF. Here the CDR3 DNA reads TGTGCCAGCAGCTACCGGGACGGGTCCTACGAGCAGTACTTC.

The V and J genes are TRBV4-1 and TRBJ1-1, with 7 bases fitting TRBD1. The V gene's germline CDR1 is MGHRA and CDR2 YSYEKL. Trimming removed 1 base from V and 7 bases from J; junction bases left unmatched: 12. The CDR3 has 16 amino acids. The CDR3 is CASSQVAGTEQNEAFF. Written as DNA, the CDR3 is TGCGCCAGCAGCCAAGTTGCGGGGACAGAGCAGAATGAAGCTTTCTTT.

The chain employs TRBV3-1 and TRBJ2-7; TRBD2 might be the D (5 bases). The CDR3 has 13 residues. Germline lookup yields CDR1 LGHDT and CDR2 YNNKEL (reference sequence). Trimming took off 1 base at V and 3 bases at J, with 7 bases between the two ends. The CDR3 coding sequence is TGTGCCAGCAGCCAAGTAGAGGGCTACGAGCAGTACTTC. Amino acid sequence: CASSQVEGYEQYF.

This rearrangement joins TRBV20-1 to TRBJ2-3; no firm D call. Per germline, CDR1 DFQATT and CDR2 SNEGSKA (reference sequence). This CDR3 spans 12 amino acids. Trimming removed 5 bases at V and 3 bases at J, with 9 bases between. CDR3 protein: CSAPWRTDTQYF. The CDR3 DNA reads as TGCAGTGCTCCCTGGCGGACAGATACGCAGTATTTT.

J is TRBJ1-1 and V is TRBV29-1; possible D gene TRBD1, 6 bases. The CDR3 spans 14 residues. V shed 5 bases and J shed 1 base, with 14 bases lying between them. Germline V CDR1 and CDR2: SQVTM, ANQGSEA. CDR3 DNA: TGCAGCGTTCCCCTGCAGGGGTCGAACACTGAAGCTTTCTTT. Protein: CSVPLQGSNTEAFF.

The count of this clonotype is one. The genes are TRBV29-1 and TRBJ2-3, with 9 bases that match TRBD1. The CDR3 spans 13 residues. The J segment lost 3 bases and the V segment lost 5 bases, leaving 3 bases of the junction unmatched. Germline V gene lookup returns CDR1 SQVTM and CDR2 ANQGSEA. The CDR3 reads CSVTGTGTDTQYF. The CDR3 DNA reads as TGCAGCGTTACTGGGACAGGGACAGATACGCAGTATTTT.

V usage is TRBV5-1 and J usage is TRBJ1-1; D is unclear. The CDR3 is made up of 15 amino acids. Trimming shortened V by 0 bases and J by 2 bases, and 11 bases separated the two germline ends. The germline V gene has CDR1 SGHRS and CDR2 YFSETQ. CDR3 protein: CASSLEGGSNTEAFF. The CDR3 nucleotides are TGCGCCAGCAGCTTGGAAGGAGGGAGCAACACTGAAGCTTTCTTT.

The chain employs TRBV28 and TRBJ2-2; 7 nucleotides line up with TRBD1. The CDR3 is made up of 15 amino acids. Germline-derived CDR1 and CDR2 are MDHEN and SYDVKM. J lost 4 bases, V lost 5 bases, and 7 bases had no gene match. This chain's CDR3 is CASSNRDRATGELFF. CDR3 sequence (DNA): TGTGCCAGCAGTAACCGGGACAGAGCCACCGGGGAGCTGTTTTTT.

V is TRBV28 and J is TRBJ1-2, with TRBD1 matching over 7 bases. The J segment lost 8 bases and the V segment lost 5 bases, leaving 8 bases of the junction unmatched. CDR3 length: 13 amino acids. Germline lookup yields CDR1 MDHEN and CDR2 SYDVKM. The CDR3 sequence is CASSEAVTGGYTF. CDR3 bases: TGTGCCAGCAGTGAAGCGGTGACAGGGGGCTACACCTTC.

This clonotype was observed a handful of times. The chain is built from TRBV4-1 and TRBJ2-1; 8 nucleotides agree with TRBD1. The CDR3 has 16 residues. CDR1 MGHRA and CDR2 YSYEKL come from the germline V gene. J lost 5 bases, V lost 0 bases, and 6 bases had no gene match. This CDR3 reads CASSQDRATGDNEQFF. In DNA form, the CDR3 reads TGCGCCAGCAGCCAAGATCGTGCGACAGGGGACAATGAGCAGTTCTTC.

The V gene is TRBV10-1, the J gene TRBJ2-1; D possibly corresponds to TRBD2 (6 bases). Trimming took off 4 bases at V and 7 bases at J, with 14 bases between the two ends. Germline loops: CDR1 WNHNN, CDR2 SYGVQD (reference sequence). The CDR3 sequence is 14 residues long. CDR3 sequence (DNA): TGCGCCAGCAGTGTGACGGGAGCCCGGAATGAGCAGTTCTTC. Amino acids: CASSVTGARNEQFF.

V and J are TRBV3-1 and TRBJ1-2; D not resolved. The CDR3 sequence is 16 residues long. Germline loops: CDR1 LGHDT, CDR2 YNNKEL (reference sequence). V was trimmed by 1 base and J by 4 bases, leaving 16 bases between them. The CDR3 region is CASSQGIPRLVYGYTF. The CDR3 bases are TGTGCCAGCAGCCAAGGGATCCCGCGATTGGTCTATGGCTACACCTTC.

The CDR3 sequence is CASSPPGRAENQPQHF. CDR3 in DNA: TGTGCCAGCTCACCACCAGGTCGGGCAGAGAATCAGCCCCAGCATTTT. The V gene is TRBV18, the J gene TRBJ1-5; D is ambiguous. Trimming took 0 bases from V and 4 from J, leaving 13 bases between them. CDR1 KGHSH and CDR2 LQKENI come from the germline V gene. The length of the CDR3 is 16 residues.

This sequence joins TRBV19 and TRBJ1-2; 10 bases are a match to TRBD1. The CDR3 length is 14 residues. Unmatched junction bases numbered 4, after V lost 7 bases and J lost 2 bases. CDR1 and CDR2 (germline): LNHDA, SQIVND (reference sequence). CDR3 bases: TGTGCCAGTAATTCGGGACAGGGGAACTATGGCTACACCTTC. Amino acids: CASNSGQGNYGYTF. Filled out from reference TRBV19 and TRBJ1-2, the complete variable domain reads DGGITQSPKYLFRKEGQNVTLSCEQNLNHDAMYWYRQDPGQGLRLIYYSQIVNDFQKGDIAEGYSVSREKKESFPLTVTSAQKNPTAFYLCASNSGQGNYGYTFGSGTRLTVV.

CDR3 amino acids: CASSNPTEPGDEQFF. In DNA form, the CDR3 reads TGTGCCAGCAGCAATCCGACCGAACCAGGAGATGAGCAGTTCTTC. This chain connects TRBV21-1 to TRBJ2-1. TRBV21-1 is assigned pseudogene status. CDR3 length: 15 amino acids.

This chain joins TRBV11-2 and TRBJ2-2; TRBD1 matches at 8 bases. CDR3 size: 13 residues. V dropped 5 bases and J dropped 6; count of bases not matched to a gene: 2. The V gene's germline CDR1 is SGHAT and CDR2 FQNNGV. The CDR3 sequence is CASSLQGAGELFF. The CDR3 coding sequence is TGTGCCAGCAGCCTACAGGGGGCCGGGGAGCTGTTTTTT.

The chain has TRBV6-5 and TRBJ2-2; 7 bases line up with TRBD2. The germline V gene encodes CDR1 MNHEY and CDR2 SVGAGI. CDR3 length: 11 amino acids. V trimming: 6 bases; J trimming: 11 bases; junction bases outside the gene matches: 3. The CDR3 region is CASRERGELFF. In DNA form, the CDR3 reads TGTGCCAGCAGAGAGCGGGGAGAGCTGTTTTTT.

This chain joins TRBV20-1 and TRBJ1-2, with 11 bases matching TRBD1. The CDR3 loop spans 13 amino acids. V lost 6 bases, J lost 8 bases, and 8 bases stayed unmatched. CDR1 and CDR2 from the germline V gene are DFQATT and SNEGSKA (reference sequence). CDR3 protein: CSAGTGQGDGYTF. In DNA, the CDR3 is TGCAGTGCCGGTACGGGACAGGGGGACGGCTACACCTTC.